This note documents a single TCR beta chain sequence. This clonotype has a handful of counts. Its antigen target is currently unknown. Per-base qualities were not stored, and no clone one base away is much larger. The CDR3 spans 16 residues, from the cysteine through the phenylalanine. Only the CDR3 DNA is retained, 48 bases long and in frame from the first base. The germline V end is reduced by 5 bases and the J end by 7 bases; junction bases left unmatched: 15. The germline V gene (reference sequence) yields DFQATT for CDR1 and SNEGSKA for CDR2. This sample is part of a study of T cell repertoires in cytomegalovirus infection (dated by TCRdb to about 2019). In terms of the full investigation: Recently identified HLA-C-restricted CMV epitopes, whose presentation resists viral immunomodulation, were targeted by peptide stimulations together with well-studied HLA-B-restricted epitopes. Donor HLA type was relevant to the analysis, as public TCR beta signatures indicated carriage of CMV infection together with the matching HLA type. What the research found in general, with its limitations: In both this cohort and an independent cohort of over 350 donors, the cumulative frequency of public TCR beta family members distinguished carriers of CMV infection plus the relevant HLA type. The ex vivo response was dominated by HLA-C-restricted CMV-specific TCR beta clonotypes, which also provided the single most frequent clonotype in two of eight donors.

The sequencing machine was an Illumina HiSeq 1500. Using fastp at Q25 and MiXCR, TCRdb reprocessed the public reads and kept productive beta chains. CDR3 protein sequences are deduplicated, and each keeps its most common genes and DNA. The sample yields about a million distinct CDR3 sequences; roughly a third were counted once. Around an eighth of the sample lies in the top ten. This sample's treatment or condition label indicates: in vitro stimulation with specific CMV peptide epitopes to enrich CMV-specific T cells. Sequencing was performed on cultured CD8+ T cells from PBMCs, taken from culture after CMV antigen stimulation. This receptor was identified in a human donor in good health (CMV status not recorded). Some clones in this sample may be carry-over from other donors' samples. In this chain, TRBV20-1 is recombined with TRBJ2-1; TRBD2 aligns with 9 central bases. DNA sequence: TGCAGTGCTCCCGAGCCGGGCGGGGGGGCGAAGAATGAGCAGTTCTTC. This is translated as CSAPEPGGGAKNEQFF.